Sequencing of this TCR beta chain was carried out in a study of cytotoxic CD8 clonotypes in ibrutinib-treated CLL (dated by TCRdb to about 2021). For the wider study: In this cohort, more than 14 patients were treatment-naive and ten to eleven were relapsed/refractory, while about 17 had unmutated IGHV. Cryopreserved peripheral blood mononuclear cells were obtained before treatment, at response, and at either sustained remission or disease progression. The response samples were drawn at a median of roughly eleven months into treatment, with a range of about 6 to 36 months. On average, each sample yielded about 250,000 productive templates and roughly 95,000 productive rearrangements. All remission and progressive disease samples were collected while patients were still receiving ibrutinib. Responses were partial in around 25 patients and complete in 2; after median about 68 months follow-up, some 15 stayed in remission and roughly twelve progressed. Of the 86 participants in the trial, about 25 had longitudinal samples available.

As concerns this clone: No antigen is known for it. No base qualities exist here, and no much larger clone lies one base off it.

The goal of deep resolution MiSeq sequencing was a depth between 1 in 1 million and 1 in 200,000 T cells, and coverage averaged 10x per clonotype. The immunoSEQ hsTCRB Kit was used to generate TCR beta libraries. As for how the authors treated the data: The data were analyzed with ImmunoSEQ Analyzer and ImmunoSEQ Data Assistant, and V, D and J gene assignments followed IMGT definitions. Clonality, which ranges from 0 to 1, was calculated by subtracting the normalized Shannon entropy of productive rearrangement frequencies from one. Only overrepresented clonotypes making up at least 0.05% of each patient's repertoire were included in the public clonotype analysis. Approximately 12 age-matched healthy donor repertoires from immuneACCESS were used as controls for clonality. TCRdb holds this immuneACCESS table with in-frame rearrangements only. Some clones are missing; in checked studies, unresolved V genes explain under half, and the rest has no known cause. V and J calls plus clone size are reproduced from that table; the DNA served to infer D and trimming. This sample has about 300,000 clones in its table, and around 76% of those were observed once. 5.6% of the sample comes from the top ten.

Spanning cysteine to phenylalanine, the CDR3 consists of 11 amino acids. Only CDR3 DNA remains: 33 bases, in frame from the first base. V is pared back by 6 bases and J by 6 bases, with 7 bases lying between the germline termini. CDR1 and CDR2, looked up from the germline V gene, are SGHNT and YENEEA. Read against the paper, the sample's time point label means: progressive disease on ibrutinib. For TCR beta library preparation, around 2.1 micrograms of genomic DNA were extracted from the cryopreserved PBMCs. Longitudinal blood samples from CLL patients receiving ibrutinib monotherapy were subjected to high-throughput TCR beta sequencing. The patients took part in an open-label, single-center phase 2 trial of ibrutinib monotherapy. What the authors observed across the whole study: Sampling times were not matched between sustained-remission and progressing patients, and lymph node repertoires were not studied. Public clonotypes were rare and either shrank or stayed stable during treatment, and the rise in clonality at ibrutinib response reflected expansion of private clonotypes. At baseline, clonality was higher than in age-matched healthy donors and showed a strong correlation with circulating CD8+ T-cell counts. Clonality increased at ibrutinib response, stayed stable in sustained remission, and fell back toward baseline at progression.

The sample here was PBMCs, taken at disease progression, from a patient treated with ibrutinib. The TCR originated in a human donor with chronic lymphocytic leukemia. Recombination connected TRBV11-3 to TRBJ2-3; the D gene is perhaps TRBD2, on 6 matching bases. The DNA reads as follows: TGTGCCAGCAGTGCGGGGGATACGCAGTATTTT. Protein translation: CASSAGDTQYF.